This T cell receptor beta chain was documented in a study of shared clonotypes between healthy human individuals. The method was immunoSEQ multiplex PCR; TCRdb's version includes in-frame clones alone and lacks a portion of them. The table has more than 900,000 clones, approximately 80% seen once. This CDR3 is 11 amino acids long. The V gene's germline CDR1 is SGHRS and CDR2 YFSETQ. The germline V and J ends were trimmed by 2 bases and 5 bases, with 4 bases remaining between them. On this clone: The sample carries other DNA sequences with the same CDR3.

This sequence joins TRBV5-1 and TRBJ1-2; D uncertain. The sequencing sample was made of memory CD4+ T cells from PBMCs. Subset given: CD45RA-negative fraction. This clonotype originated in a man aged 18 to 30 in good health. Some clones in this sample may be carry-over from other donors' samples. CDR3 in amino acids: CASSLGYGYTF. The CDR3 coding sequence is TGCGCCAGCAGCTTAGGGTATGGCTACACCTTC.